The entry below describes one TCR beta chain. This entry comes from a study of blood T cell repertoires in COVID-19. Study at large: The United States, Italy and Spain were the sources of the acute and convalescent COVID-19 samples.

The junction had 10 bases not matched to a gene; V was cut back by 3 bases and J by 7 bases. CDR3 size: 16 residues. The germline CDR1 and CDR2 sequences are MNHEY and SVGEGT. Authors' processing steps: Nucleated cell counts were estimated from reference gene primer amplification. TCRdb's copy holds only in-frame clones and misses some; the assay was immunoSEQ multiplex PCR. V and J calls and clone size are copied from that table; D and trimming were computed from the DNA. Among approximately 160,000 clones listed, almost 85% were seen once. Material: peripheral blood. The chain carries TRBV6-2 or TRBV6-3 and TRBJ2-1, with 9 bases lining up with TRBD1. The clonotype originates from a man between 35 and 55 years old who had recovered from COVID-19. The DNA of the CDR3 is TGTGCCAGCAGTTATAGTGGGACAGGGCTCAGGAATGAGCAGTTCTTC. This gives the protein CASSYSGTGLRNEQFF.